These T cell receptor beta chains were read from a single sample in a study of Graves' ophthalmopathy and Graves' hyperthyroidism. Via MiXCR, TCRdb re-called the multiplex PCR reads, giving one row per CDR3 protein. The sample holds about 210,000 distinct CDR3 sequences, roughly 27% seen once. Sequences were obtained from peripheral blood. The receptors were sampled from a man over 45 with Graves' ophthalmopathy. CDR3s include the opening cysteine and the closing phenylalanine or tryptophan. The D gene is left open where the match is weak. A clone size is listed for some rows: how often the clone was seen (once, few, many), or a class if it is expanded.

d_gene	v_gene	j_gene	abundance	CDR3nt	CDR3aa
-	TRBV5-1	TRBJ1-1	many	TGCGCCAGCAGCCCGCCACAGGGCCACACTGAAGCTTTCTTT	CASSPPQGHTEAFF
TRBD2	TRBV20-1	TRBJ2-5	many	TGCAGTGCCCCCCCTAGGACTAGGGTACAAGAGACCCAGTACTTC	CSAPPRTRVQETQYF
-	TRBV6-1	TRBJ1-2	-	TGTGCCAGCAGTGAAACGGTGGCAGGGGCCCTTAATAACTATGGCTACACCTTC	CASSETVAGALNNYGYTF
TRBD2	TRBV10-2	TRBJ2-2	many	TGCGCCAGCGGGGGAGCGGGGATTAACACCGGGGAGCTGTTTTTT	CASGGAGINTGELFF
-	TRBV20-1	TRBJ2-5	many	TGCAGTGCTAGAGGCTGGGGGCATGTAGACCAGTACTTC	CSARGWGHVDQYF
-	TRBV30	TRBJ1-6	many	TGTGCCTGGAGAAAAGCTTCGAGCTCCTATAATTCACCCCTCCACTTT	CAWRKASSSYNSPLHF
-	TRBV9	TRBJ2-2	many	TGTGCCAGCAGCGCGAGTGACACCGGGGAGCTGTTTTTT	CASSASDTGELFF
-	TRBV15	TRBJ2-7	once	TGTGCCACCAGCAGATCGACAGACACACAGTACTTC	CATSRSTDTQYF
-	TRBV5-1	TRBJ2-7	many	TGCGCCAGCAGCTGGGCTGTCGAGGGGGAGCAGTACTTC	CASSWAVEGEQYF
-	TRBV7-8	TRBJ1-6	-	TGTGCCAGCAGCTTACGTCGACCTGCTCGGGGGGATTCACCCCTCCACTTT	CASSLRRPARGDSPLHF
-	TRBV20-1	TRBJ1-1	many	TGCAGTGCTAAGTTTCGAAACATGAACACTGAAGCTTTCTTT	CSAKFRNMNTEAFF
-	TRBV7-2	TRBJ2-2	-	TGTGCCAGCAGCCCATCTAGCGCCCATACCGGGGAGCTGTTTTTT	CASSPSSAHTGELFF
-	TRBV20-1	TRBJ2-5	-	TGCAGTGCTAGAGATTTTAGAAAGGGGCCGGAGACCCAGTACTTC	CSARDFRKGPETQYF
-	TRBV7-9	TRBJ2-5	many	TGTGCCAGCAGCTTACCGGTGAGGGGGACCCAGTACTTC	CASSLPVRGTQYF
-	TRBV11-3	TRBJ1-5	-	TGTGCCAGCAGCTTGTTGAGGTGGGTCAATCAGCCCCAGCATTTT	CASSLLRWVNQPQHF
-	TRBV19	TRBJ2-7	-	TGTGCCAGTAGTATTGGTCAGGGACTCTACGAGCAGTACTTC	CASSIGQGLYEQYF
-	TRBV30	TRBJ2-4	-	TGTGCCTGGAGTAAAGGAGGGGGCACTAACATTCAGTACTTC	CAWSKGGGTNIQYF
-	TRBV4-1	TRBJ2-2	many	TGCGCCAGCAGCGGGACGGACAGGAACACCGGGGAGCTGTTTTTT	CASSGTDRNTGELFF
-	TRBV12-3/TRBV12-4	TRBJ2-2	many	TGTGCCAGCAGTCGACTAGTGGCCGGGGAGCTGTTTTTT	CASSRLVAGELFF
TRBD2	TRBV3-1	TRBJ2-5	many	TGTGCCAGCAGCCGAAGAGGACTAGCGGGAGGTTCTGAGACCCAGTACTTC	CASSRRGLAGGSETQYF
-	TRBV15	TRBJ1-5	many	TGTGCCACCAGCAGTCCTTGGGGCAGAGATAGCAATCAGCCCCAGCATTTT	CATSSPWGRDSNQPQHF
-	TRBV28	TRBJ2-7	many	TGTGCCAGCATGACAGAGAGCTACGAGCAGTACTTC	CASMTESYEQYF
TRBD1	TRBV19	TRBJ1-2	-	TGTGCCAGTAGACAGACAGGGGGAATTTCGGATGGCTACACCTTC	CASRQTGGISDGYTF
-	TRBV5-1	TRBJ1-1	many	TGCGCCAGCAGCCAGGTAGGGGACGGCAATACTGAAGCTTTCTTT	CASSQVGDGNTEAFF
-	TRBV9	TRBJ1-1	once	TGTGCCAGCAGCGTAGTTAGGGATGGGGAAGCTTTCTTT	CASSVVRDGEAFF
TRBD2	TRBV27	TRBJ2-7	many	TGTGCCAGCAGTCTTCAGGGACTAGGCTACGAGCAGTACTTC	CASSLQGLGYEQYF
-	TRBV5-1	TRBJ1-2	many	TGCGCCAGCAGCTTAGGATACCAGGATGGCTACACCTTC	CASSLGYQDGYTF